A selection of T cell receptor beta chains follows, all from one sample in a study of Graves' ophthalmopathy and Graves' hyperthyroidism. Each CDR3 protein is one row after TCRdb ran MiXCR on the multiplex PCR reads. The data contain around 1.1 million distinct CDR3 sequences, approximately 35% of them singletons. The sequencing input was peripheral blood or thyroid tissue (not recorded which). Receptors were obtained from an adult man with Graves' hyperthyroidism. CDR3s include the opening cysteine and the closing phenylalanine or tryptophan. Each record gives: J gene, D gene, V gene, CDR3 length, CDR3 protein. The D gene is left open where the match is weak.

j_call: TRBJ1-2
d_call: TRBD1
v_call: TRBV30
cdr3_length: 12
cdr3_aa: CAWSVTGEGYTF

j_call: TRBJ2-5
d_call: .
v_call: TRBV20-1
cdr3_length: 14
cdr3_aa: CSAIPPGLGETQYF

j_call: TRBJ1-2
d_call: TRBD1
v_call: TRBV20-1
cdr3_length: 12
cdr3_aa: CSDYGTGGGYTF

j_call: TRBJ2-7
d_call: TRBD2
v_call: TRBV19
cdr3_length: 14
cdr3_aa: CASSISGRPYEQYF

j_call: TRBJ1-4
d_call: TRBD1
v_call: TRBV12-3/TRBV12-4
cdr3_length: 13
cdr3_aa: CASKQGWAEKLFF

j_call: TRBJ1-6
d_call: .
v_call: TRBV7-6
cdr3_length: 14
cdr3_aa: CASSLPGINSPLHF

j_call: TRBJ2-5
d_call: .
v_call: TRBV15
cdr3_length: 15
cdr3_aa: CATSRGTTGQETQYF

j_call: TRBJ2-6
d_call: .
v_call: TRBV6-2/TRBV6-3
cdr3_length: 15
cdr3_aa: CASRLGSLGANVLTF

j_call: TRBJ2-7
d_call: TRBD1
v_call: TRBV10-3
cdr3_length: 16
cdr3_aa: CASNDYGQGVSYEQYF

j_call: TRBJ1-4
d_call: .
v_call: TRBV7-8
cdr3_length: 16
cdr3_aa: CASSLLLRAVNEKLFF

j_call: TRBJ1-2
d_call: .
v_call: TRBV29-1
cdr3_length: 12
cdr3_aa: CSVVGGTSGYTF

j_call: TRBJ2-2
d_call: .
v_call: TRBV12-3/TRBV12-4
cdr3_length: 13
cdr3_aa: CASSWGYTGELFF

j_call: TRBJ2-3
d_call: .
v_call: TRBV20-1
cdr3_length: 14
cdr3_aa: CSADGDFNTDTQYF

j_call: TRBJ2-2
d_call: .
v_call: TRBV20-1
cdr3_length: 13
cdr3_aa: CSARGGNTGELFF